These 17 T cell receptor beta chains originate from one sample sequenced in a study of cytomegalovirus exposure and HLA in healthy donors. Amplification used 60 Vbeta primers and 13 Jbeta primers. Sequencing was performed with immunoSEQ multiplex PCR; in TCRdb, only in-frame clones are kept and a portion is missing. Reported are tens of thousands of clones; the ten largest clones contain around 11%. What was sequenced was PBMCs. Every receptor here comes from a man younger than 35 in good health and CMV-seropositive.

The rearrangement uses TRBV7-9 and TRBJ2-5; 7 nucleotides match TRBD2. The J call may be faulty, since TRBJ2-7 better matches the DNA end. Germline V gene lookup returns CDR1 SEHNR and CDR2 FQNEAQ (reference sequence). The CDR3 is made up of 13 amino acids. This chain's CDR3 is CASRAEAGYEQYF. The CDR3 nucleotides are TGTGCCAGCAGAGCCGAAGCGGGGTACGAGCAGTACTTC.

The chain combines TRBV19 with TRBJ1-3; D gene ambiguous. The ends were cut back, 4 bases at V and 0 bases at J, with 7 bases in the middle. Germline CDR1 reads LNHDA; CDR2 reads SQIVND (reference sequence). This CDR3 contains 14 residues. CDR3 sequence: CASSNSGSGNTIYF. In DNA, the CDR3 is TGTGCCAGTAGTAATTCCGGCTCTGGAAACACCATATATTTT.

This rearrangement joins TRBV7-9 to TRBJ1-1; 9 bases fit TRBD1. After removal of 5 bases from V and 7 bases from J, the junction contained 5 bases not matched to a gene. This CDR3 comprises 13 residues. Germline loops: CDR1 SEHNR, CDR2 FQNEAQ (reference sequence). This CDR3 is CASSHGQGREAFF. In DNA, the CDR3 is TGTGCCAGCAGCCATGGACAGGGGCGTGAAGCTTTCTTT.

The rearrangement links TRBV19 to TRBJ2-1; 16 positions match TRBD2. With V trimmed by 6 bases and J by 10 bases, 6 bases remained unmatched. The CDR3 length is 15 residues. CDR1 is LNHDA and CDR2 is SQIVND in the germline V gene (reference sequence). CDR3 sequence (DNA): TGTGCCAGTAGCCTGGGACTAGCGGGAGGGCAGGAGCAGTTCTTC. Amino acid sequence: CASSLGLAGGQEQFF.

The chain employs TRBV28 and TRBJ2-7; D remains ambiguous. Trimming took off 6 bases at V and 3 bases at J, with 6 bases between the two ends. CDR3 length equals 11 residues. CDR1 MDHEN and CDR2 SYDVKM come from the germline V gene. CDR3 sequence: CASSSYYEQYF. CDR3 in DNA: TGTGCCAGCAGCTCCTACTACGAGCAGTACTTC.

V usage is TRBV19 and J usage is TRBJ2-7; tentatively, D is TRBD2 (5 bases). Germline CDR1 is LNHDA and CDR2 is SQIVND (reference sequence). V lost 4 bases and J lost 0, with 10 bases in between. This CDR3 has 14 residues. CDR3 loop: CASSNTGSSYEQYF. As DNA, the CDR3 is TGTGCCAGTAGTAATACGGGGAGCTCCTACGAGCAGTACTTC.

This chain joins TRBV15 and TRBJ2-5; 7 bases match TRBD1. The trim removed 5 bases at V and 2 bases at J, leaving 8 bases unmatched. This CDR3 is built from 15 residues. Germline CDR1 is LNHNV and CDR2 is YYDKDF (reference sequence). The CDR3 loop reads CATSWGTAVQETQYF. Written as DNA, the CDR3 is TGTGCCACCAGCTGGGGGACAGCGGTACAAGAGACCCAGTACTTC.

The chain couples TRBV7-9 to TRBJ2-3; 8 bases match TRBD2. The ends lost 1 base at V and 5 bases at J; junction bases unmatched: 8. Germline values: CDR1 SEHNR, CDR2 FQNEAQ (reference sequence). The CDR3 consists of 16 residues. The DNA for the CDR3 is TGTGCCAGCAGCTTAGGTAGTCCTAGCGGGCGAGATACGCAGTATTTT. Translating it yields CASSLGSPSGRDTQYF. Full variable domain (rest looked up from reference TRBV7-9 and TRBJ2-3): DTGVSQNPRHKITKRGQNVTFRCDPISEHNRLYWYRQTLGQGPEFLTYFQNEAQLEKSRLLSDRFSAERPKGSFSTLEIQRTEQGDSAMYLCASSLGSPSGRDTQYFGPGTRLTVL.

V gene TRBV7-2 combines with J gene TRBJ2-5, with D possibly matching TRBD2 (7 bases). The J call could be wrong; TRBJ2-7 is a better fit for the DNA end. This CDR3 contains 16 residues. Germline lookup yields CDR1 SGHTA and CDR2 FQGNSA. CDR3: CASSPRLGGRITEQYF. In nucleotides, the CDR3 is TGTGCCAGCAGCCCTAGGTTGGGGGGGCGAATCACCGAGCAGTACTTC.

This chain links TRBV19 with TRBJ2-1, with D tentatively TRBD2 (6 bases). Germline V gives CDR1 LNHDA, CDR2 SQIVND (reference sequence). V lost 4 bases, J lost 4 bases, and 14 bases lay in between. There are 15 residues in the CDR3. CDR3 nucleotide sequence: TGTGCCAGTAGTACAGTAGGGACTCCGTACAATGAGCAGTTCTTC. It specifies CASSTVGTPYNEQFF.

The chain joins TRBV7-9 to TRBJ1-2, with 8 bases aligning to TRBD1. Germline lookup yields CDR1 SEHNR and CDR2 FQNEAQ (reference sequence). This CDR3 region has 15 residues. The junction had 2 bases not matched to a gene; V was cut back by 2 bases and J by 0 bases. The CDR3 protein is CASSLRTGTNYGYTF. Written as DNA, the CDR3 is TGTGCCAGCAGCTTAAGGACAGGGACTAACTATGGCTACACCTTC. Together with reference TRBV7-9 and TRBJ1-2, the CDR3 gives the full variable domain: DTGVSQNPRHKITKRGQNVTFRCDPISEHNRLYWYRQTLGQGPEFLTYFQNEAQLEKSRLLSDRFSAERPKGSFSTLEIQRTEQGDSAMYLCASSLRTGTNYGYTFGSGTRLTVV.

The CDR3 region has the DNA TGTGCCAGCAGTTTACCTCCTAACCCGGGACAGGACGACGAGCAGTACTTC. Its translation: CASSLPPNPGQDDEQYF. The V gene is TRBV27, the J gene TRBJ2-5; 8 bases are a match to TRBD1. The tail of the sequence fits TRBJ2-7 better, so the J call may be wrong. The germline V gene has CDR1 MNHEY and CDR2 SMNVEV (reference sequence). This CDR3 contains 17 residues.

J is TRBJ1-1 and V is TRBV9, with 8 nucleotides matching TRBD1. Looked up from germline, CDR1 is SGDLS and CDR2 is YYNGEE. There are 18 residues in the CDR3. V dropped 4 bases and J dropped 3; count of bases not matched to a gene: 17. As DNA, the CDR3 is TGTGCCAGCAGCACCCGGAGGACAGGGAACGTCCCGGACACTGAAGCTTTCTTT. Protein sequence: CASSTRRTGNVPDTEAFF.

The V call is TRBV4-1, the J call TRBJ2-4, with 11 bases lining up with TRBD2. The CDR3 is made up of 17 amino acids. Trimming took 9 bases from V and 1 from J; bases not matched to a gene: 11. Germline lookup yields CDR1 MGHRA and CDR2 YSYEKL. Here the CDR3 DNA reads TGCGCCAGTGGTAGCGGGAGGGCCACCGGGGCCAAAAACATTCAGTACTTC. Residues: CASGSGRATGAKNIQYF.

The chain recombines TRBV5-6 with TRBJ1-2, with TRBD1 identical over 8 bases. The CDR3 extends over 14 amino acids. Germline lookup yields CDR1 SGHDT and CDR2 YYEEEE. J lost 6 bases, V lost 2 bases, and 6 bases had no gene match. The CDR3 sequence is CASSFRTGFHGYTF. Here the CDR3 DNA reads TGTGCCAGCAGCTTCCGGACAGGGTTTCATGGCTACACCTTC.

The CDR3 reads CASRGQGLSGTGELFF. The CDR3 DNA reads as TGTGCCAGTAGGGGACAGGGTCTCTCGGGAACCGGGGAGCTGTTTTTT. V gene TRBV19 combines with J gene TRBJ2-2; 9 nucleotides match TRBD1. The J segment lost 5 bases and the V segment lost 6 bases, leaving 10 bases of the junction unmatched. CDR1 is LNHDA, CDR2 SQIVND, per germline (reference sequence). The CDR3 runs to 16 residues.

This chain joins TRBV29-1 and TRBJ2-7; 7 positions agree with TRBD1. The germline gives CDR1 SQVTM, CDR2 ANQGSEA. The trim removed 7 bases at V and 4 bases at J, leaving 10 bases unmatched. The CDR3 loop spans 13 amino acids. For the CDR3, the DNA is TGCAGCGCATTCGGACAGGCCAATTACGAGCAGTACTTC. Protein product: CSAFGQANYEQYF.